A selection of T cell receptor beta chains follows, all from one sample in a study of metastatic and nonmetastatic thyroid tumors. TCRdb re-processed the PCR reads through MiXCR. The sample comprises 25,000 to 35,000 clones, approximately 10% of which are singletons, and about a sixth rests with the top ten. The specimen was blood. These receptors all come from a female donor with papillary thyroid cancer or a benign thyroid nodule (not recorded which). Some clones in this sample may be carry-over from other donors' samples. Each CDR3 is given with its conserved first and last residue. Each record gives: D gene, J gene, clone size, V gene, CDR3 protein, CDR3 DNA. A D gene is named only where the DNA matches it firmly. Clone size, where shown, is once, few, many, or a class for clones that have expanded.

D: -; J: TRBJ2-1; size: many; V: TRBV3-1; CDR3: CASSRMGGYNEQFF; DNA: TGTGCCAGCAGCCGGATGGGGGGTTACAATGAGCAGTTCTTC
D: -; J: TRBJ1-1; size: many; V: TRBV5-1; CDR3: CASSFNTVNTEAFF; DNA: TGCGCCAGCAGCTTTAACACAGTAAACACTGAAGCTTTCTTT
D: -; J: TRBJ1-5; size: many; V: TRBV5-1; CDR3: CASSLGLNSNQPQHF; DNA: TGCGCCAGCAGCTTGGGCCTGAATAGCAATCAGCCCCAGCATTTT
D: TRBD2; J: TRBJ2-1; size: many; V: TRBV2; CDR3: CASRLTSLFF; DNA: TGTGCCAGCAGACTGACTAGCCTGTTCTTC
D: TRBD1; J: TRBJ2-5; size: many; V: TRBV12-3/TRBV12-4; CDR3: CASSSGQGETQYF; DNA: TGTGCCAGCAGTTCGGGACAGGGAGAGACCCAGTACTTC
D: -; J: TRBJ2-7; size: -; V: TRBV27; CDR3: CASSPRTNGIEQYF; DNA: TGTGCCAGCAGTCCGCGGACTAACGGGATCGAGCAGTACTTT
D: -; J: TRBJ1-1; size: few; V: TRBV30; CDR3: CAWSLEGGAEAFF; DNA: TGTGCCTGGAGTCTAGAGGGGGGCGCCGAAGCTTTCTTT
D: -; J: TRBJ1-2; size: many; V: TRBV7-9; CDR3: CASSATVGKNYGYTF; DNA: TGTGCCAGCAGCGCCACGGTGGGGAAAAACTATGGCTACACCTTC
D: -; J: TRBJ2-6; size: many; V: TRBV2; CDR3: CASEGANVLTF; DNA: TGTGCCAGCGAGGGGGCCAACGTCCTGACTTTC
D: -; J: TRBJ2-7; size: -; V: TRBV6-1; CDR3: CASGEWHEQYF; DNA: TGTGCCAGCGGGGAATGGCACGAGCAGTACTTC
D: -; J: TRBJ2-1; size: -; V: TRBV9; CDR3: CASSSRDAPYNEQFF; DNA: TGTGCCAGCAGCAGCCGGGACGCCCCCTACAATGAGCAGTTCTTC
D: TRBD2; J: TRBJ2-1; size: -; V: TRBV19; CDR3: CASSAWTSGSGFF; DNA: TGTGCCAGTAGTGCCTGGACTAGCGGGAGCGGGTTCTTC
D: TRBD2; J: TRBJ2-1; size: many; V: TRBV11-1; CDR3: CASSRRTSEMLGQFF; DNA: TGTGCCAGCAGTAGACGGACTAGTGAGATGCTGGGGCAGTTCTTC
D: -; J: TRBJ1-4; size: many; V: TRBV6-5; CDR3: CASSYSGANEKLFF; DNA: TGTGCCAGCAGTTACTCAGGGGCTAATGAAAAACTGTTTTTT
D: -; J: TRBJ2-7; size: -; V: TRBV30; CDR3: CAWSGRWGRSYEQYF; DNA: TGTGCCTGGAGTGGCAGATGGGGTCGATCCTACGAGCAGTACTTC
D: TRBD2; J: TRBJ2-3; size: many; V: TRBV5-4; CDR3: CASSLTDGLAGADTQYF; DNA: TGTGCCAGCAGCTTGACGGATGGACTAGCGGGCGCAGATACGCAGTATTTT
D: TRBD1; J: TRBJ1-2; size: many; V: TRBV11-3; CDR3: CASSLSGQGLGGYTF; DNA: TGTGCCAGCAGCTTATCGGGACAGGGATTGGGAGGCTACACCTTC
D: -; J: TRBJ2-7; size: many; V: TRBV6-5; CDR3: CASSYSSYEQYF; DNA: TGTGCCAGCAGTTACAGCTCCTACGAGCAGTACTTC
D: -; J: TRBJ2-7; size: -; V: TRBV12-3/TRBV12-4; CDR3: CASSLVVHEQYF; DNA: TGTGCCAGCAGTTTAGTTGTCCACGAGCAGTACTTC
D: -; J: TRBJ1-2; size: few; V: TRBV5-4; CDR3: CASSFREPLGGYTF; DNA: TGTGCCAGCAGCTTCAGGGAGCCCCTTGGTGGCTACACCTTC
D: TRBD1; J: TRBJ2-7; size: many; V: TRBV7-2; CDR3: CASSLQGASSYEQYF; DNA: TGTGCCAGCAGCCTTCAGGGGGCTAGCTCCTACGAGCAGTACTTC
D: TRBD1; J: TRBJ2-3; size: many; V: TRBV11-1; CDR3: CASSYGTGGLTDTQYF; DNA: TGTGCCAGCAGCTACGGGACAGGTGGACTCACAGATACGCAGTATTTT
D: -; J: TRBJ1-4; size: many; V: TRBV7-9; CDR3: CASSHVTQHNEKLFF; DNA: TGTGCCAGCAGCCACGTTACCCAGCATAATGAAAAACTGTTTTTT
D: -; J: TRBJ1-5; size: many; V: TRBV7-3; CDR3: CASSLWLGSNQPQHF; DNA: TGTGCCAGCAGCTTATGGTTGGGCAGCAATCAGCCCCAGCATTTT
D: -; J: TRBJ2-3; size: many; V: TRBV7-2; CDR3: CASSSRDSNTDTQYF; DNA: TGTGCCAGCAGCTCCCGGGACTCCAACACAGATACGCAGTATTTT
D: -; J: TRBJ2-7; size: many; V: TRBV3-1; CDR3: CASSQDRYEQYF; DNA: TGTGCCAGCAGCCAAGATCGCTACGAGCAGTACTTC
D: -; J: TRBJ2-7; size: few; V: TRBV28; CDR3: CASSWEREQYF; DNA: TGTGCCAGCAGTTGGGAGAGGGAGCAGTACTTC
D: -; J: TRBJ2-3; size: many; V: TRBV20-1; CDR3: CSARGEVLEDTQYF; DNA: TGCAGTGCTAGGGGGGAGGTTTTGGAAGATACGCAGTATTTT
D: -; J: TRBJ2-3; size: many; V: TRBV4-1; CDR3: CASSPGPVRDTQYF; DNA: TGCGCCAGCAGCCCCGGGCCCGTCAGAGATACGCAGTATTTT
D: TRBD2; J: TRBJ2-7; size: medium-sized; V: TRBV6-1; CDR3: CATRGLAGEQYF; DNA: TGTGCCACCAGGGGACTAGCGGGCGAGCAGTACTTC
D: -; J: TRBJ2-5; size: -; V: TRBV5-4; CDR3: CASSLGPGEGETQYF; DNA: TGTGCCAGCAGCTTGGGGCCGGGGGAAGGCGAGACCCAGTACTTC
D: TRBD1; J: TRBJ2-4; size: many; V: TRBV4-2; CDR3: CASSQEGTGTGGYIQYF; DNA: TGTGCCAGCAGCCAAGAGGGGACCGGCACAGGGGGATACATTCAGTACTTC
D: -; J: TRBJ2-2; size: -; V: TRBV19; CDR3: CASSPSTAGELFF; DNA: TGTGCCAGTAGCCCATCCACCGCCGGGGAGCTGTTTTTT
D: -; J: TRBJ2-3; size: -; V: TRBV6-2/TRBV6-3; CDR3: CASSYRSLLTDTQYF; DNA: TGTGCCAGCAGTTATAGGAGTCTTCTCACAGATACGCAGTATTTT
D: TRBD2; J: TRBJ2-7; size: many; V: TRBV7-2; CDR3: CASSLWEGGNYEQYF; DNA: TGTGCCAGCAGCTTATGGGAGGGAGGGAACTACGAGCAGTACTTC
D: TRBD2; J: TRBJ2-5; size: many; V: TRBV27; CDR3: CASSSEGGETQYF; DNA: TGTGCCAGCAGTTCAGAGGGAGGGGAGACCCAGTACTTC
D: -; J: TRBJ1-2; size: many; V: TRBV19; CDR3: CASSISVFNYGYTF; DNA: TGTGCCAGTAGTATCTCGGTTTTCAACTATGGCTACACCTTC
D: -; J: TRBJ2-1; size: medium-sized; V: TRBV6-2/TRBV6-3; CDR3: CASLRIGSSYNEQFF; DNA: TGTGCCAGCCTTCGGATCGGGTCCTCCTACAATGAGCAGTTCTTC
D: -; J: TRBJ1-2; size: many; V: TRBV20-1; CDR3: CSARAPQTYGYTF; DNA: TGCAGTGCTAGAGCGCCACAGACCTATGGCTACACCTTC
D: -; J: TRBJ2-2; size: -; V: TRBV11-1; CDR3: CASSFVVYPLSGQLFF; DNA: TGTGCCAGCAGCTTCGTTGTCTACCCGTTGTCCGGGCAGCTGTTTTTT
D: TRBD2; J: TRBJ2-7; size: many; V: TRBV2; CDR3: CASRSTSGAYEQYF; DNA: TGTGCCAGCAGGTCGACTAGCGGAGCCTACGAGCAGTACTTC
D: TRBD1; J: TRBJ2-3; size: many; V: TRBV10-3; CDR3: CAISGVGDSAGDTQYF; DNA: TGTGCCATCAGTGGAGTCGGGGACAGCGCCGGAGATACGCAGTATTTT
D: -; J: TRBJ1-1; size: many; V: TRBV7-9; CDR3: CASSLAPDKGVNTEAFF; DNA: TGTGCCAGCAGCTTAGCCCCCGATAAGGGCGTGAACACTGAAGCTTTCTTT
D: TRBD1; J: TRBJ1-1; size: -; V: TRBV5-1; CDR3: CASSPGQGNTEAFF; DNA: TGCGCCAGCAGCCCGGGACAGGGTAACACTGAAGCTTTCTTT
D: -; J: TRBJ2-1; size: many; V: TRBV24-1; CDR3: CATSVYNEQFF; DNA: TGTGCCACCAGTGTTTACAATGAGCAGTTCTTC
D: -; J: TRBJ1-2; size: many; V: TRBV20-1; CDR3: CSARLNSGVGYTF; DNA: TGCAGTGCTAGATTGAACAGCGGGGTTGGCTACACCTTC
D: TRBD1; J: TRBJ1-2; size: many; V: TRBV10-3; CDR3: CAISEGQGVYGYTF; DNA: TGTGCCATCAGTGAGGGACAGGGGGTCTATGGCTACACCTTC
D: TRBD1; J: TRBJ2-5; size: many; V: TRBV12-3/TRBV12-4; CDR3: CASSPPDRDNGETQYF; DNA: TGTGCCAGCAGTCCCCCGGACAGGGACAATGGAGAGACCCAGTACTTC
D: -; J: TRBJ2-5; size: many; V: TRBV18; CDR3: CASSPPGSASETQYF; DNA: TGTGCCAGCTCACCGCCGGGATCCGCGTCGGAGACCCAGTACTTC
D: -; J: TRBJ1-2; size: many; V: TRBV2; CDR3: CASSETQTNYGYTF; DNA: TGTGCCAGCAGTGAGACGCAGACTAACTATGGCTACACCTTC
D: -; J: TRBJ2-7; size: many; V: TRBV5-6; CDR3: CASITLTGDGEQYF; DNA: TGTGCCAGCATCACTCTGACAGGAGACGGCGAGCAGTACTTC
D: TRBD1; J: TRBJ2-7; size: many; V: TRBV30; CDR3: CAWSRTGGPYEQYF; DNA: TGTGCCTGGAGTAGAACAGGGGGCCCCTACGAGCAGTACTTC
D: TRBD1; J: TRBJ1-6; size: many; V: TRBV27; CDR3: CASSIGTGSPASPLHF; DNA: TGTGCCAGCAGTATCGGGACAGGATCCCCCGCTTCACCCCTCCACTTT
D: TRBD1; J: TRBJ1-1; size: few; V: TRBV7-9; CDR3: CASSTTGSRNTEAFF; DNA: TGTGCCAGCAGCACGACAGGGTCGAGGAACACTGAAGCTTTCTTT
D: TRBD2; J: TRBJ2-5; size: many; V: TRBV20-1; CDR3: CSANRTRLAGDGETQYF; DNA: TGCAGTGCCAATAGGACCAGACTAGCGGGAGATGGAGAGACCCAGTACTTC
D: TRBD2; J: TRBJ2-2; size: many; V: TRBV7-2; CDR3: CASPLAGGFTGELFF; DNA: TGTGCCAGCCCACTAGCGGGAGGGTTTACCGGGGAGCTGTTTTTT
D: TRBD2; J: TRBJ2-1; size: many; V: TRBV6-6; CDR3: CASSYGGAGGPDEQFF; DNA: TGTGCCAGCAGTTACGGCGGGGCGGGAGGGCCAGATGAGCAGTTCTTC